Below, 11 T cell receptor beta chains from the same sample are listed, as sequenced in a study of blood T cell repertoires in COVID-19. Some clones are missing from TCRdb's copy, which holds only in-frame ones; the method was immunoSEQ multiplex PCR. The repertoire holds some 200,000 clones, with roughly four fifths as singletons. Sequencing was performed on PBMCs or T cells enriched from blood (not recorded which). These receptors were obtained from a man in his forties who had recovered from COVID-19.

CDR3 loop: CASSLSSQTSSPLHF. CDR3 in DNA: TGTGCCAGCAGCCTATCTAGCCAGACGAGTTCACCCCTCCACTTT. V usage is TRBV7-9 and J usage is TRBJ1-6; D remains unclear. The V gene's germline CDR1 is SEHNR and CDR2 FQNEAQ (reference sequence). CDR3 length equals 15 residues. With 5 bases removed from V and 9 bases from J, the gap between germline ends came to 17 bases.

The rearrangement joins TRBV13 to TRBJ1-5, with 7 bases identical to TRBD1. Looked up from germline, CDR1 is PRHDT and CDR2 is FYEKMQ (reference sequence). The CDR3 length is 16 residues. Losses at the gene ends were 0 bases for V and 2 bases for J; bases not matched to a gene: 4. The DNA for the CDR3 is TGTGCCAGCAGCTTAGGAAGACAGGGCCGCAATCAGCCCCAGCATTTT. It codes for CASSLGRQGRNQPQHF.

The chain joins TRBV3-1 (or the pseudogene TRBV3-2) to TRBJ1-6; no firm D call. Trimming shortened V by 5 bases and J by 10 bases, and 21 bases separated the two germline ends. The CDR3 sequence is 16 residues long. CDR1 LGHDT and CDR2 YNNKEL come from the germline V gene (reference sequence). CDR3 in amino acids: CASSEVRGALWSPLHF. The CDR3 DNA reads TGTGCCAGCAGCGAGGTTCGGGGAGCGCTTTGGTCACCCCTCCACTTT.

This chain joins TRBV5-1 and TRBJ2-3, with 7 bases matching TRBD2. V was pared by 5 bases and J by 4 bases, with 4 bases of the junction left unmatched. The CDR3 is 13 residues long. Looked up from germline, CDR1 is SGHRS and CDR2 is YFSETQ. In DNA form, the CDR3 reads TGCGCCAGCAGTGGGACTACAGCAGATACGCAGTATTTT. This codes for CASSGTTADTQYF.

The chain is built from TRBV5-1 and TRBJ2-2, with 8 bases that match TRBD1. Germline trimming cut 2 bases from V and 4 bases from J; bases unmatched to any gene: 7. Germline values: CDR1 SGHRS, CDR2 YFSETQ. CDR3 length equals 16 residues. CDR3 bases: TGCGCCAGCAGCTTATTGCAGGGGGCGGGCACCGGGGAGCTGTTTTTT. It is translated as CASSLLQGAGTGELFF.

This sequence joins TRBV25-1 and TRBJ2-5; 9 bases line up with TRBD2. With V trimmed by 3 bases and J by 2 bases, 4 bases remained unmatched. This CDR3 has 15 amino acids. Looked up from germline, CDR1 is MGHDK and CDR2 is SYGVNS. The CDR3 here is CASSDATSGQETQYF. The CDR3 DNA follows: TGTGCCAGCAGTGATGCGACTAGCGGTCAAGAGACCCAGTACTTC.

CDR3 loop: CASSESDRGLASSEQYF. The CDR3, as DNA: TGTGCCAGCAGTGAATCCGACCGGGGACTAGCGTCGTCCGAGCAGTACTTC. The chain combines TRBV25-1 with TRBJ2-7; 10 nucleotides align to TRBD2. CDR3 size: 17 residues. In germline, CDR1 is MGHDK, CDR2 SYGVNS. J lost 6 bases, V lost 1 base, and 12 bases had no gene match.

V usage is TRBV10-1 and J usage is TRBJ2-1; TRBD1 aligns across 7 bases. This CDR3 is 15 amino acids long. From germline, CDR1 is WNHNN and CDR2 SYGVQD (reference sequence). V was pared by 5 bases and J by 4 bases, with 8 bases of the junction left unmatched. CDR3 in DNA: TGCGCCAGCAGTAACGGGACAGCGCCATACAATGAGCAGTTCTTC. Protein product: CASSNGTAPYNEQFF.

The J gene is TRBJ2-3, the V gene TRBV24-1; D is unclear. Germline assignment: CDR1 KGHDR and CDR2 SFDVKD. The CDR3 runs to 10 residues. Between the trimmed V and J ends, which lost 9 bases and 2 bases, there was a span of 2 bases. CDR3 in amino acids: CATLTDTQYF. Here the CDR3 DNA reads TGTGCCACCCTCACAGATACGCAGTATTTT.

The chain combines TRBV7-3 with TRBJ2-2, with 13 bases that match TRBD2. V dropped 4 bases and J dropped 4; count of bases not matched to a gene: 9. Germline CDR1 SGHTA, CDR2 FQGTGA. The CDR3 sequence is 18 residues long. The CDR3 loop is CASSSQLAGGPGTGELFF. Here the CDR3 DNA reads TGTGCCAGCAGCTCCCAACTAGCGGGAGGGCCGGGCACCGGGGAGCTGTTTTTT.

CDR3 nucleotide sequence: TGTGCCAGCAGCCCGGGGGCGGGGACAGGGGTTGCTGAAGCTTTCTTT. The encoded protein is CASSPGAGTGVAEAFF. The chain uses TRBV3-1 (or the pseudogene TRBV3-2) and TRBJ1-1, with TRBD1 matching over 10 bases. The CDR3 contains 16 residues. Germline V gene data show CDR1 as LGHDT and CDR2 as YNNKEL (reference sequence). Germline trimming cut 4 bases from V and 6 bases from J; bases unmatched to any gene: 11.